This T cell receptor beta chain emerged from a study of CD8 T cells in Susac syndrome. The CDR3 contains 15 residues. CDR1 is SQVTM and CDR2 is ANQGSEA in the germline V gene. Trimming shortened V by 4 bases and J by 0 bases, and 10 bases separated the two germline ends. The authors reverse transcribed 0.5 to 1 ug RNA with random hexamers. immunoSEQ multiplex PCR amplified TCR beta CDR3 across 54 Vbeta, 13 Jbeta. Each CDR3 protein gets one entry after TCRdb re-called the immunoSEQ multiplex PCR reads with MiXCR. The data hold about 100,000 distinct CDR3 sequences, with 95% observed a single time. This chain connects TRBV29-1 to TRBJ2-6, with a tentative D call TRBD2 (5 bases). The sequenced sample was CD8+ T cells from PBMCs. This clonotype was obtained from a human donor with Susac syndrome. The CDR3: CSVVSRGSGANVLTF. As DNA, the CDR3 is TGCAGCGTTGTCAGCCGGGGCTCTGGGGCCAACGTCCTGACTTTC.